This TCR beta chain was retrieved from a study of blood T cell repertoires in COVID-19. Study-level information: Specimens from acute and convalescent COVID-19 originated in the United States, Italy and Spain. PBMCs, B-cell-depleted T cells, or T cells were the source of the cDNA or gDNA that made up the material.

Germline assignment: CDR1 MDHEN and CDR2 SYDVKM. There are 16 residues in the CDR3. The ends lost 6 bases at V and 8 bases at J; junction bases unmatched: 8. As handled by the study authors: Estimates of nucleated cell counts were drawn from the amplification of reference gene primers. Profiled with immunoSEQ multiplex PCR; TCRdb holds only in-frame clones, not every one. For V, J and clone size, that table is used; D and trimming come from the DNA. The sample holds roughly 100,000 clones, about 90% seen once. The sequenced sample was peripheral blood. The genes are TRBV28 and TRBJ2-1, with 15 bases aligning to TRBD2. The sequence was collected from a human donor in a cohort sampled during active COVID-19. The CDR3 DNA follows: TGTGCCAGCAGCTTTAGAGGGACTAGCGGGAGGCATGAGCAGTTCTTC. It translates to CASSFRGTSGRHEQFF.